The 30 T cell receptor beta chains presented below share a single source sample, sequenced in a study of T cells in Graves' hyperthyroidism and ophthalmopathy. The investigators amplified TCR beta CDR3 regions from RNA transcripts. TCR CDR3 regions were first amplified by RT-PCR with HTBI primers. MiXCR, applied by TCRdb to the multiplex PCR reads, yields one record per CDR3 protein. In the table there are about 680,000 distinct CDR3 sequences, 30% to 40% of which are singletons. Sample: blood. These receptor sequences come from a woman aged 40 to 50 with Graves' hyperthyroidism.

Ten or more counts support this clonotype. The genes are TRBV9 and TRBJ2-7; possible D gene TRBD2, 6 bases. CDR1 and CDR2 (germline): SGDLS, YYNGEE. The V end lost 4 bases, the J end lost 2 bases, and 19 bases lay between the germline ends. The CDR3 is made up of 16 amino acids. CDR3 residues: CASSLTTGTGAYEQYF. The CDR3 DNA is TGTGCCAGCAGCCTTACGACCGGGACTGGAGCCTACGAGCAGTACTTC.

The J gene is TRBJ2-5, the V gene TRBV7-9; 10 bases map to TRBD1. CDR1 SEHNR and CDR2 FQNEAQ come from the germline V gene (reference sequence). J gave up 7 bases and V 5 bases, and 10 bases lay outside the gene matches. The CDR3 is 15 amino acids. CDR3 sequence reads: CASSAPGQGRGTQYF. CDR3 sequence (DNA): TGTGCCAGCAGCGCGCCGGGACAGGGGAGGGGGACCCAGTACTTC.

This clonotype is a singleton in its sample. This chain uses TRBV10-3 with TRBJ2-1; 7 bases match TRBD2. V dropped 8 bases and J dropped 6; count of bases not matched to a gene: 4. Germline V gene lookup returns CDR1 ENHRY and CDR2 SYGVKD. CDR3 length: 12 amino acids. The CDR3 sequence: CAIGREGNEQFF. In nucleotides, the CDR3 is TGTGCCATCGGGAGGGAGGGCAATGAGCAGTTCTTC.

The rearrangement links TRBV11-2 to TRBJ1-5; 9 bases are a match to TRBD1. The germline V gene encodes CDR1 SGHAT and CDR2 FQNNGV. Unmatched junction bases numbered 12, after V lost 5 bases and J lost 1 base. This CDR3 is 18 amino acids long. The CDR3 reads CASSHRGRKSWSNQPQHF. DNA for the CDR3: TGTGCCAGCAGCCACAGGGGGCGGAAATCTTGGAGCAATCAGCCCCAGCATTTT.

The chain uses TRBV7-2 and TRBJ1-2, with 7 positions matching TRBD1. The CDR3 is 14 residues long. J was trimmed by 7 bases and V by 3 bases; bases with no gene match: 8. CDR1 and CDR2 from the germline V gene are SGHTA and FQGNSA. CDR3 residues: CASSFRAGGGGYTF. CDR3 sequence (DNA): TGTGCCAGCAGCTTCCGGGCAGGGGGAGGTGGCTACACCTTC.

Concerning this clonotype: The junction shows a germline mismatch at one end, possibly a read error. The V call is TRBV29-1, the J call TRBJ1-1, with D uncertain. The CDR3 consists of 12 residues. Germline loops: CDR1 SQVTM, CDR2 ANQGSEA. The CDR3 DNA reads as TGTGCCTGGATAAGCCTGAACACTGAAGCTTTCTTT. Residues: CAWISLNTEAFF. Full variable domain (rest looked up from reference TRBV29-1 and TRBJ1-1): SAVISQKPSRDICQRGTSLTIQCQVDSQVTMMFWYRQQPGQSLTLIATANQGSEATYESGFVIDKFPISRPNLTFSTLTVSNMSPEDSSIYLCAWISLNTEAFFGQGTRLTVV.

This clonotype was seen repeatedly, ten times or more. The chain joins TRBV10-2 to TRBJ2-7; D might be TRBD2 (5 bases). With 2 bases removed from V and 6 bases from J, the gap between germline ends came to 8 bases. This CDR3 has 12 residues. Germline loops: CDR1 WSHSY, CDR2 SAAADI. The CDR3 coding sequence is TGCGCCAGCAGTGAGGTGGCGGGCGAGCAGTACTTC. Amino acid sequence: CASSEVAGEQYF.

There are many counts of this clonotype. The chain employs TRBV19 and TRBJ1-5; no reliable D call. This CDR3 spans 12 amino acids. CDR1 LNHDA and CDR2 SQIVND come from the germline V gene (reference sequence). V was shortened by 3 bases and J by 7 bases, with 7 bases between the two germline ends. The CDR3, as DNA: TGTGCCAGTAGTATGGGTTTCCAGCCCCAGCATTTT. Protein sequence: CASSMGFQPQHF. Together with reference TRBV19 and TRBJ1-5, the CDR3 gives the full variable domain: DGGITQSPKYLFRKEGQNVTLSCEQNLNHDAMYWYRQDPGQGLRLIYYSQIVNDFQKGDIAEGYSVSREKKESFPLTVTSAQKNPTAFYLCASSMGFQPQHFGDGTRLSIL.

This clonotype appeared a few times. The chain combines TRBV5-1 with TRBJ1-5; D uncertain. Trimming shortened V by 2 bases and J by 7 bases, and 10 bases separated the two germline ends. Per the germline V gene, CDR1 is SGHRS and CDR2 is YFSETQ. CDR3 length: 13 residues. The CDR3 region is CASSFIPDQPQHF. The DNA for the CDR3 is TGCGCCAGCAGCTTTATCCCGGACCAGCCCCAGCATTTT. The variable domain in full, completed from reference TRBV5-1 and TRBJ1-5, reads KAGVTQTPRYLIKTRGQQVTLSCSPISGHRSVSWYQQTPGQGLQFLFEYFSETQRNKGNFPGRFSGRQFSNSRSEMNVSTLELGDSALYLCASSFIPDQPQHFGDGTRLSIL.

The chain links TRBV7-8 to TRBJ1-3; TRBD1 aligns across 7 bases. With 6 bases clipped from V and 0 bases from J, the junction kept 11 bases outside the gene matches. In germline, CDR1 is SGHVS, CDR2 FQNEAQ. The CDR3 totals 17 residues. The CDR3 protein is CASRNHRGKFSGNTIYF. For the CDR3, the DNA is TGTGCCAGCAGGAACCACAGGGGTAAATTCTCTGGAAACACCATATATTTT.

Turning to this clonotype: The junction differs from germline at one of its ends, possibly a read error. The rearrangement uses TRBV7-2 and TRBJ1-6; the D is unclear. The germline gives CDR1 SGHTA, CDR2 FQGNSA. The CDR3 spans 13 residues. CDR3 coding DNA: TGTGCCAGCAGCTCTGGGCCTCATTCGCCCCTCCACTTT. Amino acids: CASSSGPHSPLHF.

The chain carries TRBV12-3 or TRBV12-4 and TRBJ1-2; D is ambiguous. The CDR3 totals 16 residues. Deletions cut 6 bases from V and 4 bases from J, with 21 bases between. The CDR3 loop reads CASSVMAAGLLYGYTF. The CDR3 bases are TGTGCCAGCAGCGTAATGGCGGCGGGTTTACTCTATGGCTACACCTTC.

The sample holds a few counts of this clonotype. The J gene is TRBJ1-1, the V gene TRBV12-3 or TRBV12-4; possibly TRBD1 for D (5 bases). V shed 6 bases and J shed 6 bases, with 17 bases lying between them. The CDR3 totals 14 residues. The CDR3 protein is CASRIEPGFPEAFF. As DNA, the CDR3 is TGTGCCAGCAGAATTGAACCAGGGTTCCCTGAAGCTTTCTTT.

This clonotype was picked up many times. This chain links TRBV7-9 with TRBJ1-2; 9 bases line up with TRBD1. The germline gives CDR1 SEHNR, CDR2 FQNEAQ (reference sequence). The V and J ends lost 1 base and 8 bases, in that order; junction bases with no gene match: 8. The CDR3 length is 15 residues. The CDR3 here is CASSLVGGQGRGYTF. The CDR3 bases are TGTGCCAGCAGCTTAGTCGGGGGACAGGGAAGGGGCTACACCTTC.

At least ten counts were recorded for this clonotype. The chain uses TRBV6-5 and TRBJ1-5, with a possible D match to TRBD1 (5 bases). Trimming cost V 6 bases and J 5 bases, with 11 bases left between them. The germline V gene has CDR1 MNHEY and CDR2 SVGAGI. The CDR3 has 13 amino acids. The CDR3, as DNA: TGTGCCAGCAGCACAGGCTGGTATCAGCCCCAGCATTTT. This sequence encodes CASSTGWYQPQHF.

This clonotype was counted at least ten times. The chain carries TRBV7-8 and TRBJ2-7; 12 positions agree with TRBD2. V lost 5 bases, J lost 1 base, and 9 bases stayed unmatched. Germline V CDR1 and CDR2: SGHVS, FQNEAQ. CDR3 length: 17 residues. The CDR3 coding sequence is TGTGCCAGCAGCCAACCGGGACTAGCGGGTTCTTCCTACGAGCAGTACTTC. It yields the protein CASSQPGLAGSSYEQYF.

This clonotype has ten or more counts. V is TRBV7-2 and J is TRBJ1-3; D is ambiguous. Germline V lookup: CDR1 SGHTA, CDR2 FQGNSA. CDR3 size: 16 residues. Trimming took 3 bases from V and 0 from J, leaving 12 bases between them. DNA of the CDR3: TGTGCCAGCAGCTTCCAGGAGTCCCTCTCTGGAAACACCATATATTTT. Protein product: CASSFQESLSGNTIYF. The variable domain in full, completed from reference TRBV7-2 and TRBJ1-3, reads GAGVSQSPSNKVTEKGKDVELRCDPISGHTALYWYRQSLGQGLEFLIYFQGNSAPDKSGLPSDRFSAERTGGSVSTLTIQRTQQEDSAVYLCASSFQESLSGNTIYFGEGSWLTVV.

This clonotype was detected many times. CDR3 DNA sequence: TGCGCCAGCAGCCAAGATGCCACTGATTATGGCTACACCTTC. Amino acids: CASSQDATDYGYTF. The chain recombines TRBV4-3 with TRBJ1-2; D ambiguous. CDR1 LGHNA and CDR2 YSLEER come from the germline V gene. V was cut by 0 bases and J by 5 bases, with 10 bases left in between. The CDR3 is 14 amino acids.

On this clonotype itself: This could be a read error, since a much larger clone is one nucleotide away. The V and J genes are TRBV11-2 and TRBJ2-7; 9 bases are a match to TRBD2. V lost 1 base, J lost 3 bases, and 4 bases stayed unmatched. Germline V gene sequence: CDR1 SGHAT, CDR2 FQNNGV. This CDR3 is 15 amino acids long. CDR3 sequence reads: CASSLVAGDLYEQYF. Here the CDR3 DNA reads TGTGCCAGCAGCTTAGTAGCGGGAGATCTCTACGAGCAGTACTTC. Based on the CDR3 plus reference TRBV11-2 and TRBJ2-7, the full variable domain is EAGVAQSPRYKIIEKRQSVAFWCNPISGHATLYWYQQILGQGPKLLIQFQNNGVVDDSQLPKDRFSAERLKGVDSTLKIQPAKLEDSAVYLCASSLVAGDLYEQYFGPGTRLTVT.

The chain is built from TRBV7-2 and TRBJ2-7; D perhaps matches TRBD1 (5 bases). The CDR3 is made up of 20 amino acids. The V gene's germline CDR1 is SGHTA and CDR2 FQGNSA. V gave up 1 base and J gave up 1 base, with 26 bases separating them. The CDR3 sequence is CASSLVLSLAGHQKSYEQYF. For the CDR3, the DNA is TGTGCCAGCAGCTTAGTACTCTCACTCGCCGGACATCAGAAATCCTACGAGCAGTACTTC. The whole variable domain, filled in from reference TRBV7-2 and TRBJ2-7, reads GAGVSQSPSNKVTEKGKDVELRCDPISGHTALYWYRQSLGQGLEFLIYFQGNSAPDKSGLPSDRFSAERTGGSVSTLTIQRTQQEDSAVYLCASSLVLSLAGHQKSYEQYFGPGTRLTVT.

Notes on this clonotype: Mismatch with germline at one junction end may stem from a read error. V gene TRBV11-2 combines with J gene TRBJ1-3; 10 nucleotides line up with TRBD1. The length of the CDR3 is 16 residues. Germline V gene sequence: CDR1 SGHAT, CDR2 FQNNGV. CDR3 loop: CARSLIDRGPGNTIYF. In nucleotides, the CDR3 is TGTGCCCGCAGCTTGATAGACAGGGGGCCTGGAAACACCATATATTTT.

This clonotype was found once. The junction shows a germline mismatch at one end, possibly a read error. The chain couples TRBV24-1 to TRBJ1-5, with D possibly being TRBD1 (5 bases). This CDR3 has 14 residues. Germline CDR1 and CDR2: KGHDR and SFDVKD. In DNA, the CDR3 is TGTGCCAGCAGTTTAAGGGGACTGCGGCAGCCCCAGCATTTT. Its translation: CASSLRGLRQPQHF.

At least ten counts were recorded for this clonotype. This sequence joins TRBV10-3 and TRBJ2-2; the D gene is possibly TRBD1 (6 bases). V was shortened by 4 bases and J by 6 bases, with 24 bases between the two germline ends. The CDR3 has 18 residues. Germline V gene lookup returns CDR1 ENHRY and CDR2 SYGVKD. The CDR3 reads CAISARGSPPPLSGELFF. DNA for the CDR3: TGTGCCATCAGTGCCAGGGGAAGTCCCCCTCCATTATCCGGGGAGCTGTTTTTT.

This clonotype was picked up a small number of times. The genes are TRBV6-6 and TRBJ1-5; D not resolved. The CDR3 runs 13 residues. V was trimmed by 6 bases and J by 5 bases, leaving 11 bases between them. Germline V gene data show CDR1 as MNHNY and CDR2 as SVGAGI (reference sequence). CDR3 DNA: TGTGCCAGCAGCCGCCGCATCCATCAGCCCCAGCATTTT. Its translation is CASSRRIHQPQHF.

This chain uses TRBV29-1 with TRBJ2-7; 11 positions match TRBD1. Trimming at V came to 4 bases and at J to 6 bases, leaving 11 bases not matched to a gene. The CDR3 loop spans 15 amino acids. Germline CDR1 is SQVTM and CDR2 is ANQGSEA. This CDR3 is CSVVSPGTGGVEQYF. CDR3 sequence (DNA): TGCAGCGTTGTATCCCCCGGGACAGGGGGGGTCGAGCAGTACTTC.

V and J are TRBV19 and TRBJ1-2; D gene uncertain. This CDR3 contains 15 residues. V lost 3 bases and J 0 bases, leaving 11 bases between the germline ends. Per the germline V gene, CDR1 is LNHDA and CDR2 is SQIVND (reference sequence). CDR3 loop: CASSMTKTSNYGYTF. The CDR3 DNA reads as TGTGCCAGTAGTATGACAAAGACTTCTAACTATGGCTACACCTTC.

This rearrangement joins TRBV19 to TRBJ1-5; the D is unclear. The germline gives CDR1 LNHDA, CDR2 SQIVND (reference sequence). V lost 0 bases and J 1 base, leaving 16 bases between the germline ends. This CDR3 has 18 residues. CDR3 nucleotide sequence: TGTGCCAGTAGTATAGATTTCGGAACAATCTCAAGCAATCAGCCCCAGCATTTT. Translated, it gives CASSIDFGTISSNQPQHF.

Remarks on this clonotype: A much larger clone differs by one base, so this may be a read error. V and J are TRBV29-1 and TRBJ1-1; a possible D gene is TRBD1 (6 bases). Germline V gene lookup returns CDR1 SQVTM and CDR2 ANQGSEA. The V and J ends lost 4 bases and 3 bases respectively, with 18 bases between them. This CDR3 region has 15 residues. Written as DNA, the CDR3 is TGCAGCGTTGTGTTTAGGGGGTTAGAATACACTGAAGCTTTCTTT. This sequence encodes CSVVFRGLEYTEAFF.

This clonotype was detected many times. The genes are TRBV7-9 and TRBJ2-2; D is unclear. Trimming pared 1 base from V and 7 bases from J, leaving 4 bases between. This CDR3 contains 12 residues. Germline assignment: CDR1 SEHNR and CDR2 FQNEAQ (reference sequence). CDR3 region: CASSLGRGELFF. CDR3 sequence (DNA): TGTGCCAGCAGCTTAGGACGCGGGGAGCTGTTTTTT.

This clonotype has just a few counts. The rearrangement links TRBV25-1 to TRBJ2-7, with 8 bases matching TRBD2. The CDR3 covers 15 residues. V shed 6 bases and J 4 bases; nucleotides not matched to a gene: 11. Germline values: CDR1 MGHDK, CDR2 SYGVNS. CDR3 bases: TGTGCCAGCAGATTCGGGGTAGCGGGGATTTACGAGCAGTACTTC. Its translation is CASRFGVAGIYEQYF.